These 5 T cell receptor beta chains were sequenced from one sample in a study of vaccination and CD4 T cells after COVID-19. Treatment of the sample: roughly 11-day PBMC culture with coronavirus spike peptide pools or control peptides (ViraFEST assay). The Oncomine TCR Beta short-read assay was what sequenced the DNA obtained from cultured CD4+ T cells. TCRdb re-analysed the PCR reads in MiXCR, keeping a single row per CDR3 protein. Among approximately 10,000 distinct CDR3 sequences listed, roughly 77% were seen once. No antigens are known for them. Sample: CD4+ T cells from blood, cultured in vitro. These TCRs come from a human donor who had recovered from COVID-19.

V is TRBV20-1 and J is TRBJ2-5, with 12 bases lining up with TRBD2. Germline V gives CDR1 DFQATT, CDR2 SNEGSKA (reference sequence). V lost 4 bases to trimming and J lost 4 bases; unmatched junction nucleotides: 13. The CDR3 has 17 residues. The DNA for the CDR3 is TGCAGTGCTATCATAGGGAGACTAGCGGGAGTTCGAGAGACCCAGTACTTC. Its protein product is CSAIIGRLAGVRETQYF.

A few counts support this clonotype. CDR3 in amino acids: CASSLHETQYF. CDR3 nucleotide sequence: TGTGCCAGCAGTCTTCACGAGACCCAGTACTTC. This rearrangement joins TRBV6-2 or TRBV6-3 to TRBJ2-5; D is uncertain. The V gene's germline CDR1 is MNHEY and CDR2 SVGEGT. This CDR3 is 11 amino acids long. Deletions cut 5 bases from V and 5 bases from J, with 6 bases between.

V usage is TRBV20-1 and J usage is TRBJ1-3, with D hard to call. Germline-derived CDR1 and CDR2 are DFQATT and SNEGSKA (reference sequence). The CDR3 sequence is 14 residues long. Trimming took off 2 bases at V and 3 bases at J, with 11 bases between the two ends. CDR3 sequence: CSARMGARGNTIYF. Here the CDR3 DNA reads TGCAGTGCTAGAATGGGCGCCCGTGGAAACACCATATATTTT.

The chain carries TRBV7-2 and TRBJ2-2; 8 nucleotides match TRBD1. The CDR3 runs 16 residues. With V trimmed by 5 bases and J by 5 bases, 10 bases remained unmatched. Germline assignment: CDR1 SGHTA and CDR2 FQGNSA. As DNA, the CDR3 is TGTGCCAGCAGCCCGCAGGGGGCAGGGGGTACCGGGGAGCTGTTTTTT. Translated, it gives CASSPQGAGGTGELFF.

The CDR3, as DNA: TGTGCCAGCAGCCTAGCGGGAAGGGAGACCCAGTACTTC. Translated: CASSLAGRETQYF. V gene TRBV28 combines with J gene TRBJ2-5; 9 nucleotides match TRBD2. Germline V gene data show CDR1 as MDHEN and CDR2 as SYDVKM. The CDR3 consists of 13 residues. Trimming removed 6 bases from V and 5 bases from J; junction bases left unmatched: 4.